Here is one T cell receptor (beta chain) with its context. Its antigen is unidentified. This sample stems from a study of cytomegalovirus exposure and HLA in healthy donors. Background on the study: According to later analysis, the same platform produced the roughly 120 validation and about 700 first-cohort repertoires. Points from the study as a whole: The investigators catalogued under 200 TCR beta chains as cytomegalovirus-associated. Rare sequences made up most TCRs, while some public TCRs were found in many donors. In vitro confirmation showed a few CMV-associated chains to be CMV antigen specific.

Some clones are missing from TCRdb's copy, which holds only in-frame ones; the method was immunoSEQ multiplex PCR. The repertoire holds 260,000 or so clones, with around 90% as singletons. The CDR3 covers 13 residues. Trimming left V 6 bases short and J 5 bases short, with 13 bases between. The germline gives CDR1 MDHEN, CDR2 SYDVKM. The rearrangement uses TRBV28 and TRBJ2-5; D may be TRBD2 (5 bases). This receptor was obtained from a woman aged 30 to 39 in good health and CMV-seronegative. Sequencing input: PBMCs. This CDR3 is CASSPEVRETQYF. Written as DNA, the CDR3 is TGTGCCAGCAGCCCGGAGGTTCGGGAGACCCAGTACTTC.